This TCR beta chain appears in the sequencing data of a study of cytomegalovirus exposure and HLA in healthy donors. Points from the study as a whole: What a later analysis reportedly showed was that an Asian-associated ancestry cluster had fewer N-insertions than the approximately 700-donor mean. Some public TCRs appeared in many individuals, while most sequences were rare. Reported findings show TCR beta sequences accurately forecast HLA-A and HLA-B alleles in most subjects.

Comments on this clone: Its antigen is unknown.

The PCR used 60 Vbeta and 13 Jbeta primers. Profiled with immunoSEQ multiplex PCR; TCRdb holds only in-frame clones, not every one. The table includes over 150,000 clones, about 74% detected once. The clonotype originates from a woman aged 40-49 years in good health and CMV-seronegative. Material for sequencing was PBMCs.

CDR3 sequence (DNA): TGTGCCAGCATAGGAGGACCTGGAAACACCATATATTTT. Protein sequence: CASIGGPGNTIYF. V gene TRBV7-9 combines with J gene TRBJ1-3, with D hard to call. V lost 7 bases, J lost 2 bases, and 9 bases lay in between. This CDR3 spans 13 amino acids. Germline V gene sequence: CDR1 SEHNR, CDR2 FQNEAQ (reference sequence). Full variable domain (remainder filled in from reference TRBV7-9 and TRBJ1-3): DTGVSQNPRHKITKRGQNVTFRCDPISEHNRLYWYRQTLGQGPEFLTYFQNEAQLEKSRLLSDRFSAERPKGSFSTLEIQRTEQGDSAMYLCASIGGPGNTIYFGEGSWLTVV.